This is a list of T cell receptor beta chains from one sample in a study of breast tumors, draining lymph nodes, adjacent tissues. One entry per CDR3 protein results from TCRdb running MiXCR on the multiplex PCR reads. There are about 13,000 distinct CDR3 sequences in the sample; roughly 60% occur only once, and approximately 49% lies in the top ten. The sequenced sample consisted of tumor-adjacent breast tissue. These receptors were taken from a female donor with breast cancer. Some clones in this sample may be carry-over from other donors' samples. Both conserved end residues are part of each CDR3. The D gene is left open where the match is weak. Not every row has a clone size; where given, it reads once, few, many or a size class.

CDR3aa: CASRVSTYEQYF
CDR3nt: TGTGCCAGCAGAGTAAGTACCTACGAGCAGTACTTC
d_gene: NA
j_gene: TRBJ2-7
v_gene: TRBV7-8
abundance: few

CDR3aa: CASSVAGLSVNEQFF
CDR3nt: TGTGCCAGCAGCGTAGCCGGGTTGAGCGTCAATGAGCAGTTCTTC
d_gene: NA
j_gene: TRBJ2-1
v_gene: TRBV9
abundance: NA

CDR3aa: CASSLMENTEAFF
CDR3nt: TGTGCCAGCAGTTTAATGGAGAACACTGAAGCTTTCTTT
d_gene: NA
j_gene: TRBJ1-1
v_gene: TRBV12-3/TRBV12-4
abundance: many

CDR3aa: CASSLAGKDTQYF
CDR3nt: TGCGCCAGCAGTCTAGCGGGGAAAGATACGCAGTATTTT
d_gene: TRBD2
j_gene: TRBJ2-3
v_gene: TRBV10-1
abundance: few

CDR3aa: CASSDQGQETQYF
CDR3nt: TGTGCCAGCAGCGACCAGGGGCAAGAGACCCAGTACTTC
d_gene: NA
j_gene: TRBJ2-5
v_gene: TRBV7-9
abundance: few

CDR3aa: CASSPMGGVLNEQFF
CDR3nt: TGTGCCAGCAGCCCAATGGGGGGAGTACTCAATGAGCAGTTCTTC
d_gene: NA
j_gene: TRBJ2-1
v_gene: TRBV7-3
abundance: many

CDR3aa: CASSTLSMNTEAFF
CDR3nt: TGTGCCAGTAGTACACTCTCGATGAACACTGAAGCTTTCTTT
d_gene: NA
j_gene: TRBJ1-1
v_gene: TRBV19
abundance: many

CDR3aa: CSVRLPDTQYF
CDR3nt: TGCAGTGTCAGGCTCCCAGATACGCAGTATTTT
d_gene: NA
j_gene: TRBJ2-3
v_gene: TRBV20-1
abundance: NA

CDR3aa: CASSQDRDLSTDTQYF
CDR3nt: TGTGCCAGCAGCCAAGACCGTGATCTTAGCACAGATACGCAGTATTTT
d_gene: NA
j_gene: TRBJ2-3
v_gene: TRBV4-2
abundance: once

CDR3aa: CASSLWEGSLNEQFF
CDR3nt: TGTGCCAGCAGCTTATGGGAGGGGTCCCTCAATGAGCAGTTCTTC
d_gene: TRBD2
j_gene: TRBJ2-1
v_gene: TRBV11-3
abundance: many